These T cell receptor beta chains were read from a single sample in a study of CXCR3-negative and CXCR3-positive naive CD8 T cells. Reanalyzing the 5' RACE reads, TCRdb keeps one entry per CDR3 protein, without DNA. Its clone listing holds about 120,000 distinct CDR3 sequences. Input material: naive CXCR3+ CD8+ T cells from blood. The receptors shown here come from a human donor in good health. Some clones in this sample may be carry-over from other donors' samples. The CDR3 runs from the conserved cysteine through the conserved F or W.

J: TRBJ1-3; V: TRBV21-1; CDR3: CASSKGAGGNTIYF
J: TRBJ2-1; V: TRBV12-3/TRBV12-4; CDR3: CASRHSGGSYNEQFF
J: TRBJ2-3; V: TRBV5-5; CDR3: CASSFQNRLYSGDTQYF
J: TRBJ2-7; V: TRBV4-2; CDR3: CASSQVDYSYEQYF
J: TRBJ2-7; V: TRBV21-1; CDR3: CASSTGLADYEQYF
J: TRBJ2-1; V: TRBV5-1; CDR3: CASSLVSGTYNEQFF
J: TRBJ1-6; V: TRBV20-1; CDR3: CSARDQQGRSPLHF
J: TRBJ2-5; V: TRBV13; CDR3: CASSLDSVETQYF
J: TRBJ2-1; V: TRBV28; CDR3: CASSDRVTYNEQFF
J: TRBJ2-5; V: TRBV7-6; CDR3: CASSLGPGIERTQYF
J: TRBJ2-7; V: TRBV5-1; CDR3: CASSLGLGVAGTYEQYF
J: TRBJ1-1; V: TRBV28; CDR3: CASSPLTPNTEAFF
J: TRBJ2-1; V: TRBV5-6; CDR3: CASSLWGGRPSYNEQFF
J: TRBJ2-7; V: TRBV5-1; CDR3: CASRYSSASSYEQYF